The subject of this entry is one TCR beta chain. What it binds is unknown. The sample belongs to a study of graft-versus-host responses after intestinal transplantation. On the study more broadly: Recipients uniformly received anti-thymocyte globulin induction, followed by tacrolimus and steroids for three to four years.

CDR3 length: 14 residues. Germline-derived CDR1 and CDR2 are MGHDK and SYGVNS. V was trimmed by 5 bases and J by 7 bases, leaving 14 bases between them. The data were produced by immunoSEQ multiplex PCR, yet TCRdb's version contains in-frame clones alone and is incomplete. The sample lists 27,000 or so clones, more than 75% occurring once. Overall study results and limits: Among recipient marrow samples, GvH clones were found; some appeared first in ileum or blood.

The sample here was unstimulated CD4+ T cells sorted from spleen or lymph node cells, taken before intestinal transplant. The clonotype comes from a human donor who received an intestinal transplant. This chain joins TRBV25-1 and TRBJ1-4; D possibly corresponds to TRBD1 (6 bases). CDR3 DNA: TGTGCCAGCAGTACACAGGGTGGTGGTGAAAAACTGTTTTTT. Translation gives CASSTQGGGEKLFF.